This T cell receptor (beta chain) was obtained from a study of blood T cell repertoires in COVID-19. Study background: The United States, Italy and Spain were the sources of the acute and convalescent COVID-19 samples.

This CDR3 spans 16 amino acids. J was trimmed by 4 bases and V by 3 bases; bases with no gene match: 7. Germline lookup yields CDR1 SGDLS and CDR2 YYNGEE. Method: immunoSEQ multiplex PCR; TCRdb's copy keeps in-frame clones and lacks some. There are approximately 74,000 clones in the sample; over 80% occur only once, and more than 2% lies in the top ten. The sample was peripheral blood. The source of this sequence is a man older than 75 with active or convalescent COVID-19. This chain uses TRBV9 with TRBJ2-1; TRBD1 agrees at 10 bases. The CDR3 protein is CASSGNDRGHYNEQFF. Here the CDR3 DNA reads TGTGCCAGCAGCGGGAACGACAGGGGGCATTACAATGAGCAGTTCTTC.